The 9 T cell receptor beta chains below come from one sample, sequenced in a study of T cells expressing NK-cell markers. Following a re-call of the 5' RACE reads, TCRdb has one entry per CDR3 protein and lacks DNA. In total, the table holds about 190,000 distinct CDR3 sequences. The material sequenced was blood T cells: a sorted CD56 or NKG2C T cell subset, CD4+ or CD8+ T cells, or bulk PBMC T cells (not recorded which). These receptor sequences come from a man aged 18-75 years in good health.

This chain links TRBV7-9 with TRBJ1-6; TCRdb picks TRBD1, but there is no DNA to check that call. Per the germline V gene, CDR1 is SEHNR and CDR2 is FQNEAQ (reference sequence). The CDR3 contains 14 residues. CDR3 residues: CASSPTGKASPLHF.

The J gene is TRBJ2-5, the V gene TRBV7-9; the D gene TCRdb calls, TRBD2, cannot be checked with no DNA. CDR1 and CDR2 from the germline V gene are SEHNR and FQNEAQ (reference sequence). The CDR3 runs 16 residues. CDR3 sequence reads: CASSSTSGGSVETQYF. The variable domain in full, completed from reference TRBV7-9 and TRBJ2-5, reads DTGVSQNPRHKITKRGQNVTFRCDPISEHNRLYWYRQTLGQGPEFLTYFQNEAQLEKSRLLSDRFSAERPKGSFSTLEIQRTEQGDSAMYLCASSSTSGGSVETQYFGPGTRLLVL.

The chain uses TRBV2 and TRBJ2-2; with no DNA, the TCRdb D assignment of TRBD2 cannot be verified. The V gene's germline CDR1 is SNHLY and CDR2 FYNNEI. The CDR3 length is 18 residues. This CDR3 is CASSDPSTSGAYTGELFF.

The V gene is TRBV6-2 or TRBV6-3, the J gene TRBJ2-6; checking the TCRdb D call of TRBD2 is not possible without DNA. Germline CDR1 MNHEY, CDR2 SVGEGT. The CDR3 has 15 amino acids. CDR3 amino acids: CASTAGNFGANVLTF.

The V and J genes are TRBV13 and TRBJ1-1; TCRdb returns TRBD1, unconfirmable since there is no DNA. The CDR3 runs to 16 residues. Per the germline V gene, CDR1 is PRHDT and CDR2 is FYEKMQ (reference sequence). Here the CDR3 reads CASSPDRERMNTEAFF. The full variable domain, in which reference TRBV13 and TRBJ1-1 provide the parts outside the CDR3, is AAGVIQSPRHLIKEKRETATLKCYPIPRHDTVYWYQQGPGQDPQFLISFYEKMQSDKGSIPDRFSAQQFSDYHSELNMSSLELGDSALYFCASSPDRERMNTEAFFGQGTRLTVV.

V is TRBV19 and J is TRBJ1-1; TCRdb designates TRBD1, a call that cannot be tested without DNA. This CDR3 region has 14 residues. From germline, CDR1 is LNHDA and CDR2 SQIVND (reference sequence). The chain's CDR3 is CASSLSAPGAEAFF.

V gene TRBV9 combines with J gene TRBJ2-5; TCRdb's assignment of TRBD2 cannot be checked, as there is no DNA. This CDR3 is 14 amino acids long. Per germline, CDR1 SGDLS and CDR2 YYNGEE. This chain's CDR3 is CASSVQEGSETQYF.

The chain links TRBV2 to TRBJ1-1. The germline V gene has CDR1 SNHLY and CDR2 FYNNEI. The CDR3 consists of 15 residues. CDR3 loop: CASSLDRSMNTEAFF.

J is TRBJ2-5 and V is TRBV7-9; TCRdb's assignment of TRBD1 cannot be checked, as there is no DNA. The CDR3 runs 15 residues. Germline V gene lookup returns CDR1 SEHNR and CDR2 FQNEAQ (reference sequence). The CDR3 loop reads CASSLTGYHQETQYF. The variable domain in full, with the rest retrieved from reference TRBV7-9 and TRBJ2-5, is DTGVSQNPRHKITKRGQNVTFRCDPISEHNRLYWYRQTLGQGPEFLTYFQNEAQLEKSRLLSDRFSAERPKGSFSTLEIQRTEQGDSAMYLCASSLTGYHQETQYFGPGTRLLVL.